This TCR beta chain is drawn from a study of blood T cells in healthy people across ages. PCR was performed a second time for roughly 6 to 12 cycles using a sample-barcoded 5' primer and a J-beta primer mix. Each cDNA molecule, via a template-switch adaptor with 12 random nucleotides, was tagged. Every sample returned 2.5 million or more CDR3-containing paired-end reads. TCRdb used MiXCR to reprocess the 5' RACE reads, holding one entry per CDR3 protein. The profile shows 1.5 million to 2 million distinct CDR3 sequences, around half of them singletons. Concerning this clonotype itself: What it binds is unknown.

Study findings and constraints: Long-lived donors exceeded aged donors in naive CD4+ cells and diversity.

The specimen was blood. The sequence came from a woman between 40 and 50 years old in good health.

The CDR3 region is CASYRPDSNEQFF. The CDR3 DNA reads as TGTGCCAGCTACAGACCAGACAGCAATGAGCAGTTCTTC. This chain links TRBV6-6 with TRBJ2-1, with D possibly matching TRBD1 (5 bases). Trimming stripped 8 bases from V and 6 bases from J, with 14 bases between. Germline V CDR1 and CDR2: MNHNY, SVGAGI (reference sequence). The CDR3 extends over 13 amino acids.